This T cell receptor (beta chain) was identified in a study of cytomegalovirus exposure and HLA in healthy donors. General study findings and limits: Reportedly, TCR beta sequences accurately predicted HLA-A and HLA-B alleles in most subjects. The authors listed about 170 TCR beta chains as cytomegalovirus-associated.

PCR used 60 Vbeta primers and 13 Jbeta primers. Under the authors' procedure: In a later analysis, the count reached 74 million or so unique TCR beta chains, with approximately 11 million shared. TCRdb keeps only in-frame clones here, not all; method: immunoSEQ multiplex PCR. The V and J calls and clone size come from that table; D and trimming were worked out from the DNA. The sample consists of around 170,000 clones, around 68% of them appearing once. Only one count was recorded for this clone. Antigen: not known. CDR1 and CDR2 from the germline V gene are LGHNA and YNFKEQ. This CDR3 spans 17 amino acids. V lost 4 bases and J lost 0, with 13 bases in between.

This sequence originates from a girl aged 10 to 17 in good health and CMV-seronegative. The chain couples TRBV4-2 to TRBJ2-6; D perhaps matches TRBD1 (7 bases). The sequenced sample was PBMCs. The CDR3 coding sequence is TGTGCCAGCAGCCCGGGGGACAGATTCTCTGGGGCCAACGTCCTGACTTTC. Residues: CASSPGDRFSGANVLTF.